This T cell receptor (beta chain) came from a study of control samples from healthy donors and cancer patients. Some clones are missing from TCRdb's copy, which holds only in-frame ones; the method was immunoSEQ multiplex PCR. Among fewer than 60,000 clones listed, approximately 86% were seen once. Germline-derived CDR1 and CDR2 are LNHDA and SQIVND (reference sequence). This CDR3 contains 15 residues. V lost 10 bases and J 0 bases, leaving 16 bases between the germline ends. Sequenced: PBMCs. The TCR originated in a woman between 45 and 60 years old with lung cancer. The rearrangement joins TRBV19 to TRBJ1-5; D is unclear. CDR3 coding DNA: TGTGCCACTTTAAAAGACGGATTTAGCAATCAGCCCCAGCATTTT. It translates to CATLKDGFSNQPQHF.